Following are 14 T cell receptor beta chains from one sample sequenced in a study of blood T cell repertoires in COVID-19. The method was immunoSEQ multiplex PCR; TCRdb's version includes in-frame clones alone and lacks a portion of them. This table has more than 250,000 clones, about 83% appearing once. Sequencing input: peripheral blood. The receptors originated from a woman aged 50 to 60 with acute or convalescent COVID-19.

This chain connects TRBV6-1 to TRBJ2-7; D unresolved. The CDR3 length is 14 residues. Per the germline V gene, CDR1 is MNHNS and CDR2 is SASEGT. V was clipped by 0 bases and J by 4 bases, with 10 bases between them. CDR3 amino acids: CASSEARAIYEQYV. In DNA form, the CDR3 reads TGTGCCAGCAGTGAAGCTAGAGCGATTTACGAGCAGTACGTC.

The J gene is TRBJ1-1, the V gene TRBV25-1; TRBD1 aligns across 10 bases. J was trimmed by 4 bases and V by 8 bases; bases with no gene match: 4. There are 13 residues in the CDR3. The V gene's germline CDR1 is MGHDK and CDR2 SYGVNS. Here the CDR3 DNA reads TGTGCCAGCGTGACAGGGGGCGGCACTGAAGCTTTCTTT. Translating it yields CASVTGGGTEAFF.

The gene calls are TRBV11-2 and TRBJ1-4; maybe TRBD1 (5 bases). The V end lost 4 bases, the J end lost 4 bases, and 13 bases lay between the germline ends. The CDR3 contains 15 residues. From germline, CDR1 is SGHAT and CDR2 FQNNGV. The CDR3 region is CASSSRGDFNEKLFF. The DNA for the CDR3 is TGTGCCAGCAGCTCCCGGGGGGATTTTAATGAAAAACTGTTTTTT.

The chain combines TRBV7-8 with TRBJ2-1; 11 nucleotides align to TRBD2. V trimming: 5 bases; J trimming: 15 bases; junction bases outside the gene matches: 6. Per germline, CDR1 SGHVS and CDR2 FQNEAQ. The CDR3 extends over 12 amino acids. The CDR3 DNA reads TGTGCCAGCAGCCTACTAGCGGGAGAACCGTTCTTC. It is translated as CASSLLAGEPFF. Using reference TRBV7-8 and TRBJ2-1 for the parts outside the CDR3, the full variable domain is GAGVSQSPRYKVAKRGQDVALRCDPISGHVSLFWYQQALGQGPEFLTYFQNEAQLDKSGLPSDRFFAERPEGSVSTLKIQRTQQEDSAVYLCASSLLAGEPFFGPGTRLTVL.

Points on this clone: The junction departs from germline at one end; a sequencing error may be responsible. This chain uses TRBV10-3 with TRBJ2-1, with a tentative D call TRBD1 (6 bases). The CDR3 is 11 amino acids. Germline V lookup: CDR1 ENHRY, CDR2 SYGVKD. The DNA of the CDR3 is TGTGCCATCAGGAGACAGGATCTAAAGATCTTC. Protein: CAIRRQDLKIF.

The chain uses TRBV19 and TRBJ2-2; 16 bases fit TRBD2. Germline V gene sequence: CDR1 LNHDA, CDR2 SQIVND (reference sequence). This CDR3 is built from 18 residues. Germline trimming cut 3 bases from V and 5 bases from J; bases unmatched to any gene: 6. CDR3 DNA sequence: TGTGCCAGTAGTATGGGACTAGCGGGGGGGCCGGGAACCGGGGAGCTGTTTTTT. It translates to CASSMGLAGGPGTGELFF.

The rearrangement joins TRBV19 to TRBJ1-1, with a tentative D call TRBD1 (6 bases). V gave up 6 bases and J gave up 5 bases, with 16 bases separating them. The CDR3 is made up of 14 amino acids. Germline values: CDR1 LNHDA, CDR2 SQIVND (reference sequence). The CDR3 nucleotides read TGTGCCAGTAGCCGATCACAGGGTGAGACTGAAGCTTTCTTT. It encodes CASSRSQGETEAFF.

The chain combines TRBV7-3 with TRBJ1-6, with TRBD1 as a possible D gene (6 bases). Germline CDR1 SGHTA, CDR2 FQGTGA. Trimming pared 1 base from V and 10 bases from J, leaving 11 bases between. There are 14 residues in the CDR3. This CDR3 is CASSLNGGRSPLHF. In nucleotides, the CDR3 is TGTGCCAGCAGCTTAAACGGGGGGCGGTCACCCCTCCACTTT.

The rearrangement uses TRBV28 and TRBJ1-1, with D possibly matching TRBD1 (6 bases). V lost 6 bases and J lost 0, with 11 bases in between. The CDR3 totals 14 residues. Per the germline V gene, CDR1 is MDHEN and CDR2 is SYDVKM. The CDR3, as DNA: TGTGCCAGCAGGTCTCCAGGGGTGAACACTGAAGCTTTCTTT. This sequence encodes CASRSPGVNTEAFF.

This rearrangement joins TRBV7-9 to TRBJ1-2; 9 bases are shared with TRBD1. The CDR3 is made up of 16 amino acids. The germline CDR1 and CDR2 sequences are SEHNR and FQNEAQ (reference sequence). V lost 5 bases to trimming and J lost 4 bases; unmatched junction nucleotides: 11. The CDR3: CASSLTRDRVGYGYTF. The CDR3 DNA reads as TGTGCCAGCAGCCTCACCAGGGACAGGGTTGGCTATGGCTACACCTTC.

DNA for the CDR3: TGTGCCAGCAGTCCGGGGGTCGGTAACTATGGCTACACCTTC. It translates to CASSPGVGNYGYTF. The J gene is TRBJ1-2, the V gene TRBV6-5; D is perhaps TRBD1 (5 bases). Looked up from germline, CDR1 is MNHEY and CDR2 is SVGAGI. The CDR3 sequence is 14 residues long. V was clipped by 5 bases and J by 1 base, with 11 bases between them.

The chain links TRBV10-2 to TRBJ1-4; TRBD1 matches 9 bases. The CDR3 contains 15 residues. Germline V gene data show CDR1 as WSHSY and CDR2 as SAAADI. The V gene end was trimmed by 3 bases and the J gene end by 8 bases; junction bases not matched to a gene: 7. CDR3 bases: TGCGCCAGCAGTGAATCGACAGGGGGAGAGGAAAAACTGTTTTTT. The encoded protein is CASSESTGGEEKLFF.

The chain recombines TRBV2 with TRBJ2-3, with 12 positions matching TRBD1. V was clipped by 2 bases and J by 2 bases; unmatched bases: 5. The CDR3 runs to 17 residues. Germline CDR1 is SNHLY and CDR2 is FYNNEI. The CDR3 nucleotides are TGTGCCAGCAGTGAACCCCCGGGACAGGGGGCCACAGATACGCAGTATTTT. Amino acids: CASSEPPGQGATDTQYF.

V and J are TRBV12-3 or TRBV12-4 and TRBJ1-1, with D possibly matching TRBD1 (6 bases). The CDR3 spans 12 residues. Trimming stripped 5 bases from V and 5 bases from J, with 9 bases between. The CDR3: CASSTQGTEAFF. The CDR3, as DNA: TGTGCCAGCAGTACACAGGGTACTGAAGCTTTCTTT.